This T cell receptor (beta chain) was sequenced during a study of CXCR3-negative and CXCR3-positive naive CD8 T cells. Points from the study as a whole: Naive cells that were CXCR3-negative or CXCR3-positive used TRBV-TRBJ genes alike, while memory cells diverged.

Each TRB cDNA library was prepared by 5' RACE (with UMI labels). TCRdb reprocessed the 5' RACE reads; each CDR3 protein has one entry and no DNA is given. This table holds roughly 89,000 distinct CDR3 sequences. The CDR3 is made up of 16 amino acids. Germline V gene sequence: CDR1 SGHAT, CDR2 FQNNGV. A word on this clonotype: Its antigen remains unidentified.

The TCR sequence derives from a human donor in good health. Some clones in this sample may be carry-over from other donors' samples. Sequencing was performed on naive CXCR3- CD8+ T cells from blood. The subset here: CD45RO-CCR7+CD27+CD95- naive CD8+ T cells lacking CXCR3 (TNR3-). The rearrangement uses TRBV11-2 and TRBJ1-5; TCRdb's assignment of TRBD1 cannot be checked, as there is no DNA. This chain's CDR3 is CASSLAYDRGNQPQHF.